The T cell receptor beta chain described here comes from a study of cytomegalovirus exposure and HLA in healthy donors. Overall study findings and caveats: Available immune exposure information was restricted to CMV serostatus only. By a later analysis, the bulk of CMV-associated TCR beta chains appeared HLA-restricted. Per a later analysis, HLA-associated TCR beta chains showed more clonal expansion than other, equally common TCR beta chains.

The PCR had 60 Vbeta and 13 Jbeta primers. Assay used: immunoSEQ multiplex PCR; TCRdb lists only in-frame clones, some missing. The table has 85,000 to 100,000 clones, roughly 80% seen once. V lost 0 bases, J lost 5 bases, and 7 bases stayed unmatched. CDR3 length: 16 residues. Germline-derived CDR1 and CDR2 are SGHTS and YDEGEE. Note on this clone: The antigen remains unidentified.

The clonotype originates from a girl aged 2-10 years in good health and CMV-seropositive. The rearrangement uses TRBV5-8 and TRBJ2-7; 11 positions match TRBD2. The sample taken for sequencing was PBMCs. The CDR3 nucleotides are TGTGCCAGCAGCTTGGCCGTGGTAGCGGGAGGGCACGAGCAGTACTTC. Translating gives CASSLAVVAGGHEQYF.